The 22 T cell receptor beta chains reported below all come from one sample, sequenced in a study of T cell repertoires in cytomegalovirus infection. TCRdb itself ran the reads through MiXCR, one entry per CDR3 protein. In the table there are approximately 500,000 distinct CDR3 sequences, 15% to 20% of which are singletons. Sequenced sample: CD8+ T cells from PBMCs. The receptors come from a human donor in good health (CMV status not recorded). Some clones in this sample may be carry-over from other donors' samples.

This clonotype was seen repeatedly, ten times or more. The chain uses TRBV19 and TRBJ2-3; 8 bases line up with TRBD1. After removal of 3 bases from V and 4 bases from J, the junction contained 6 bases not matched to a gene. Germline CDR1 and CDR2: LNHDA and SQIVND (reference sequence). This CDR3 has 15 residues. The CDR3: CASSIRGRWADTQYF. Here the CDR3 DNA reads TGTGCCAGTAGTATCAGGGGGCGCTGGGCAGATACGCAGTATTTT.

This clonotype was counted a few times. The chain recombines TRBV19 with TRBJ2-5, with a tentative D call TRBD1 (5 bases). V was cut by 3 bases and J by 2 bases, with 13 bases left in between. CDR1 and CDR2 from the germline V gene are LNHDA and SQIVND (reference sequence). The CDR3 is 15 amino acids. The CDR3 sequence: CASSIEGHPQETQYF. CDR3 in DNA: TGTGCCAGTAGTATTGAAGGACACCCACAAGAGACCCAGTACTTC.

This clonotype has a handful of counts. This chain connects TRBV20-1 to TRBJ1-1, with 7 bases aligning to TRBD1. With 3 bases clipped from V and 1 base from J, the junction kept 5 bases outside the gene matches. In germline, CDR1 is DFQATT, CDR2 SNEGSKA (reference sequence). The CDR3 runs to 14 residues. The CDR3 here is CSARATGENTEAFF. The CDR3 nucleotides read TGCAGTGCTAGGGCAACAGGGGAGAACACTGAAGCTTTCTTT.

The V and J genes are TRBV28 and TRBJ2-3; D is undetermined. The V end was cut by 6 bases, the J end by 2 bases, with 21 bases between. The CDR3 has 17 amino acids. Germline values: CDR1 MDHEN, CDR2 SYDVKM. Here the CDR3 DNA reads TGTGCCAGCAGAGCTGTGGGGTGGGGTTGGGACACAGATACGCAGTATTTT. This sequence encodes CASRAVGWGWDTDTQYF.

This clonotype was recorded a few times. The J gene is TRBJ2-3, the V gene TRBV5-4; D call uncertain. The ends were cut back, 2 bases at V and 2 bases at J, with 9 bases in the middle. Germline-derived CDR1 and CDR2 are SGHNT and YYREEE (reference sequence). CDR3 length: 14 residues. The CDR3 region is CASSLFGPTDTQYF. In nucleotides, the CDR3 is TGTGCCAGCAGCTTATTCGGCCCCACAGATACGCAGTATTTT.

CDR3 coding DNA: TGTGCCAGCAGCGTAGTGGAGCAGGCCTACGAGCAGTACTTC. Protein product: CASSVVEQAYEQYF. The chain has TRBV9 and TRBJ2-7; D ambiguous. This CDR3 contains 14 residues. The V and J ends lost 0 bases and 2 bases respectively, with 9 bases between them. Germline-derived CDR1 and CDR2 are SGDLS and YYNGEE.

This clonotype was seen ten or more times. V and J are TRBV7-9 and TRBJ1-2, with 7 bases identical to TRBD1. This CDR3 region has 12 residues. Per the germline V gene, CDR1 is SEHNR and CDR2 is FQNEAQ (reference sequence). Unmatched junction bases numbered 1, after V lost 6 bases and J lost 3 bases. The CDR3 reads CASSTGDYGYTF. DNA for the CDR3: TGTGCCAGCAGTACAGGGGACTATGGCTACACCTTC.

The table lists this clonotype with many counts. The J gene is TRBJ2-2, the V gene TRBV6-5; D is possibly TRBD1 (6 bases). Germline V gene data show CDR1 as MNHEY and CDR2 as SVGAGI. There are 15 residues in the CDR3. V was pared by 1 base and J by 3 bases, with 9 bases between. Here the CDR3 reads CASSYWDKDTGELFF. CDR3 DNA: TGTGCCAGCAGTTACTGGGACAAAGACACCGGGGAGCTGTTTTTT.

This clonotype was seen many times. The V call is TRBV7-6, the J call TRBJ1-4, with a tentative D call TRBD1 (5 bases). The CDR3 totals 13 residues. CDR1 SGHVS and CDR2 FNYEAQ come from the germline V gene. Trimming removed 3 bases from V and 8 bases from J, with 10 bases in between. The CDR3 loop is CASSLPEGEKLFF. The CDR3 bases are TGTGCCAGCAGCTTGCCGGAGGGGGAAAAACTGTTTTTT.

This clonotype was counted at least ten times. The chain links TRBV2 to TRBJ2-1; TRBD2 matches at 8 bases. CDR3 length: 16 amino acids. The junction had 7 bases not matched to a gene; V was cut back by 2 bases and J by 4 bases. Germline V gives CDR1 SNHLY, CDR2 FYNNEI. The DNA for the CDR3 is TGTGCCAGCAGTGAAACCCCCCGGGAGGGGTACAATGAGCAGTTCTTC. This translates into CASSETPREGYNEQFF. Based on the CDR3 plus reference TRBV2 and TRBJ2-1, the full variable domain is EPEVTQTPSHQVTQMGQEVILRCVPISNHLYFYWYRQILGQKVEFLVSFYNNEISEKSEIFDDQFSVERPDGSNFTLKIRSTKLEDSAMYFCASSETPREGYNEQFFGPGTRLTVL.

V and J are TRBV5-6 and TRBJ1-3; the match to TRBD1 covers 9 bases. The CDR3 runs 16 residues. V lost 4 bases to trimming and J lost 0 bases; unmatched junction nucleotides: 5. Germline assignment: CDR1 SGHDT and CDR2 YYEEEE. CDR3 region: CASSLDRGPSGNTIYF. The CDR3 region has the DNA TGTGCCAGCAGCCTGGACAGGGGCCCCTCTGGAAACACCATATATTTT.

The chain couples TRBV6-1 to TRBJ2-4, with a possible D match to TRBD1 (7 bases). This CDR3 contains 15 residues. Per germline, CDR1 MNHNS and CDR2 SASEGT. The V end lost 6 bases, the J end lost 2 bases, and 14 bases lay between the germline ends. This CDR3 reads CASRRQGGTKNIQYF. Written as DNA, the CDR3 is TGTGCCAGCAGACGACAGGGAGGAACCAAAAACATTCAGTACTTC.

The chain couples TRBV2 to TRBJ1-1, with a weak D call TRBD1 (6 bases). The CDR3 is 12 amino acids. Trimming shortened V by 6 bases and J by 10 bases, and 15 bases separated the two germline ends. Germline assignment: CDR1 SNHLY and CDR2 FYNNEI. The CDR3 DNA reads TGTGCCAGCAGCCTAGGACAGAATGTAGCTTTCTTT. Translated: CASSLGQNVAFF.

This clonotype was recorded once. The chain is built from TRBV12-3 or TRBV12-4 and TRBJ2-2, with D tentatively TRBD1 (6 bases). The ends were cut back, 1 base at V and 10 bases at J, with 7 bases in the middle. The CDR3 has 12 residues. The CDR3 loop is CASSLGTVELFF. DNA of the CDR3: TGTGCCAGCAGTTTAGGGACAGTGGAGCTGTTTTTT.

This clonotype was seen a few times. The chain has TRBV10-2 and TRBJ2-6; 8 positions agree with TRBD1. This CDR3 is built from 15 residues. From germline, CDR1 is WSHSY and CDR2 SAAADI. The trim removed 7 bases at V and 2 bases at J, leaving 4 bases unmatched. This CDR3 reads CASKQGGAGANVLTF. The CDR3 region has the DNA TGCGCCAGCAAACAGGGGGGAGCTGGGGCCAACGTCCTGACTTTC.

This chain uses TRBV2 with TRBJ1-1, with no clear D. In germline, CDR1 is SNHLY, CDR2 FYNNEI. The germline V and J ends were trimmed by 7 bases and 1 base, with 7 bases remaining between them. This CDR3 has 12 residues. CDR3 nucleotide sequence: TGTGCCAGCATAGAGTCGAACACTGAAGCTTTCTTT. This gives the protein CASIESNTEAFF.

This clonotype was observed many times. The chain has TRBV7-2 and TRBJ2-2; D is tentatively TRBD1 or TRBD2 (6 bases each). Deletions cut 1 base from V and 6 bases from J, with 21 bases between. The CDR3 covers 18 residues. Germline V gene sequence: CDR1 SGHTA, CDR2 FQGNSA. The CDR3 reads CASSLGGKGRGRAGELFF. The DNA of the CDR3 is TGTGCCAGCAGCTTAGGAGGAAAGGGACGGGGGCGGGCCGGGGAGCTGTTTTTT.

This clonotype was counted many times. This chain connects TRBV9 to TRBJ1-1, with a weak D call TRBD1 (5 bases). The CDR3 totals 16 residues. In germline, CDR1 is SGDLS, CDR2 YYNGEE. V was trimmed by 0 bases and J by 1 base, leaving 13 bases between them. The CDR3 region has the DNA TGTGCCAGCAGCGTAGGAAGGGGATCTGGGAACACTGAAGCTTTCTTT. Amino acids: CASSVGRGSGNTEAFF.

In this sample, this clonotype turned up a few times. V gene TRBV2 combines with J gene TRBJ2-1, with TRBD2 matching 11 bases. This CDR3 has 14 residues. Germline CDR1 reads SNHLY; CDR2 reads FYNNEI. Germline trimming cut 9 bases from V and 4 bases from J; bases unmatched to any gene: 5. The CDR3 DNA reads as TGTGCCAGGAGTCTAGCGGGGGGTTACAATGAGCAGTTCTTC. It specifies CARSLAGGYNEQFF.

This clonotype was counted many times. J is TRBJ1-1 and V is TRBV6-2 or TRBV6-3, with D maybe TRBD1 (5 bases). The CDR3 loop spans 15 amino acids. With 0 bases removed from V and 5 bases from J, the gap between germline ends came to 13 bases. The germline gives CDR1 MNHEY, CDR2 SVGEGT. CDR3 nucleotides: TGTGCCAGCAGTTACTCGTACAGGTGGGAGACTGAAGCTTTCTTT. The encoded protein is CASSYSYRWETEAFF.

This clonotype occurred many times. The CDR3 sequence: CASSNQRSGRGYNEQFF. The DNA of the CDR3 is TGTGCCAGCAGCAACCAACGTAGCGGGAGAGGGTACAATGAGCAGTTCTTC. The chain uses TRBV7-8 and TRBJ2-1; 9 bases align to TRBD2. There are 17 residues in the CDR3. Germline CDR1 reads SGHVS; CDR2 reads FQNEAQ. V gave up 5 bases and J gave up 4 bases; unmatched junction bases: 12.

This sequence joins TRBV9 and TRBJ1-1; TRBD1 aligns across 9 bases. V trimming: 4 bases; J trimming: 4 bases; junction bases outside the gene matches: 14. The length of the CDR3 is 17 residues. Germline V CDR1 and CDR2: SGDLS, YYNGEE. The chain's CDR3 is CASSPGTGWAESTEAFF. The CDR3 region has the DNA TGTGCCAGCAGCCCCGGGACAGGGTGGGCGGAAAGCACTGAAGCTTTCTTT. Using reference TRBV9 and TRBJ1-1 for the parts outside the CDR3, the full variable domain is DSGVTQTPKHLITATGQRVTLRCSPRSGDLSVYWYQQSLDQGLQFLIQYYNGEERAKGNILERFSAQQFPDLHSELNLSSLELGDSALYFCASSPGTGWAESTEAFFGQGTRLTVV.